Below are 10 T cell receptor beta chains sequenced from a single sample in a study of cytomegalovirus exposure and HLA in healthy donors. Method: immunoSEQ multiplex PCR; TCRdb's copy keeps in-frame clones and lacks some. There are some 65,000 clones in the sample; roughly 94% occur only once, and nearly 4.5% lies in the top ten. Sequenced input: PBMCs. The receptors were sampled from a man aged 18 to 35 in good health and CMV-seropositive.

J is TRBJ2-3 and V is TRBV11-2; TRBD2 aligns across 14 bases. CDR3 length: 17 amino acids. V trimming: 3 bases; J trimming: 5 bases; junction bases outside the gene matches: 7. Germline assignment: CDR1 SGHAT and CDR2 FQNNGV. This chain's CDR3 is CASSFLTSGGAEDTQYF. CDR3 nucleotides: TGTGCCAGCAGCTTCTTGACTAGCGGGGGGGCCGAAGATACGCAGTATTTT.

The chain couples TRBV27 to TRBJ2-3, with 9 nucleotides matching TRBD1. This CDR3 region has 14 residues. Germline trimming cut 2 bases from V and 3 bases from J; bases unmatched to any gene: 0. Germline values: CDR1 MNHEY, CDR2 SMNVEV (reference sequence). CDR3 sequence reads: CASSLGQGTDTQYF. Here the CDR3 DNA reads TGTGCCAGCAGTTTAGGACAGGGGACAGATACGCAGTATTTT.

This sequence joins TRBV7-3 and TRBJ2-6, with D possibly TRBD1 on 5 matching bases. The CDR3 loop spans 16 amino acids. CDR1 SGHTA and CDR2 FQGTGA come from the germline V gene. Trimming stripped 6 bases from V and 0 bases from J, with 12 bases between. The CDR3 nucleotides read TGTGCCAGCAGGAAAGACAGCTTCTCTGGGGCCAACGTCCTGACTTTC. Its protein is CASRKDSFSGANVLTF.

V and J are TRBV18 and TRBJ2-7; D is perhaps TRBD2 (5 bases). CDR3 size: 14 residues. V gave up 8 bases and J gave up 0 bases, with 14 bases separating them. Germline CDR1 reads KGHSH; CDR2 reads LQKENI. CDR3 nucleotide sequence: TGTGCCAGCGCCGGGGAATTAAGCTCCTACGAGCAGTACTTC. Protein sequence: CASAGELSSYEQYF. The full variable domain, completed using reference TRBV18 and TRBJ2-7, is NAGVMQNPRHLVRRRGQEARLRCSPMKGHSHVYWYRQLPEEGLKFMVYLQKENIIDESGMPKERFSAEFPKEGPSILRIQQVVRGDSAAYFCASAGELSSYEQYFGPGTRLTVT.

This clone was seen only a few times. V is TRBV5-4 and J is TRBJ2-1; maybe TRBD2 (6 bases). This CDR3 has 15 amino acids. The V gene's germline CDR1 is SGHNT and CDR2 YYREEE (reference sequence). V was cut by 1 base and J by 8 bases, with 16 bases left in between. CDR3 DNA: TGTGCCAGCAGCTTGAACCGGGACTCGGGGGATGAGCAGTTCTTC. It yields the protein CASSLNRDSGDEQFF.

The chain has TRBV28 and TRBJ1-1, with TRBD1 matching over 7 bases. Looked up from germline, CDR1 is MDHEN and CDR2 is SYDVKM. This CDR3 has 15 amino acids. Trimming at V came to 4 bases and at J to 1 base, leaving 6 bases not matched to a gene. The CDR3: CASSSSGQANTEAFF. CDR3 coding DNA: TGTGCCAGCAGTTCCTCAGGACAGGCGAACACTGAAGCTTTCTTT.

The chain has TRBV29-1 and TRBJ2-1; TRBD2 might be the D (6 bases). V was clipped by 1 base and J by 9 bases, with 19 bases between them. The CDR3 is 15 residues long. Germline V gene lookup returns CDR1 SQVTM and CDR2 ANQGSEA. For the CDR3, the DNA is TGCAGCGTTGAAGGGGTTGTGGCGGACGGGGGTGAGCAGTTCTTC. It specifies CSVEGVVADGGEQFF.

This chain connects TRBV9 to TRBJ1-1; 7 bases align to TRBD1. V gave up 4 bases and J gave up 1 base; unmatched junction bases: 7. CDR3 length: 15 residues. CDR1 is SGDLS and CDR2 is YYNGEE in the germline V gene. The DNA for the CDR3 is TGTGCCAGCAGCCCCCACAGGGGAGAGAACACTGAAGCTTTCTTT. Its translation is CASSPHRGENTEAFF.

The rearrangement joins TRBV9 to TRBJ2-3; 9 bases agree with TRBD1. V shed 2 bases and J 3 bases; nucleotides not matched to a gene: 4. The CDR3 runs 15 residues. Germline assignment: CDR1 SGDLS and CDR2 YYNGEE. The CDR3 nucleotides are TGTGCCAGCAGCGTCGGACAGGGGACTACAGATACGCAGTATTTT. It specifies CASSVGQGTTDTQYF.

The chain employs TRBV5-6 and TRBJ2-7; 9 bases agree with TRBD2. The CDR3 has 14 amino acids. V dropped 1 base and J dropped 3; count of bases not matched to a gene: 2. Germline V gene data show CDR1 as SGHDT and CDR2 as YYEEEE. The CDR3 reads CASSLLAGNYEQYF. The DNA of the CDR3 is TGTGCCAGCAGCTTGCTAGCGGGAAACTACGAGCAGTACTTC. Based on the CDR3 plus reference TRBV5-6 and TRBJ2-7, the full variable domain is DAGVTQSPTHLIKTRGQQVTLRCSPKSGHDTVSWYQQALGQGPQFIFQYYEEEERQRGNFPDRFSGHQFPNYSSELNVNALLLGDSALYLCASSLLAGNYEQYFGPGTRLTVT.